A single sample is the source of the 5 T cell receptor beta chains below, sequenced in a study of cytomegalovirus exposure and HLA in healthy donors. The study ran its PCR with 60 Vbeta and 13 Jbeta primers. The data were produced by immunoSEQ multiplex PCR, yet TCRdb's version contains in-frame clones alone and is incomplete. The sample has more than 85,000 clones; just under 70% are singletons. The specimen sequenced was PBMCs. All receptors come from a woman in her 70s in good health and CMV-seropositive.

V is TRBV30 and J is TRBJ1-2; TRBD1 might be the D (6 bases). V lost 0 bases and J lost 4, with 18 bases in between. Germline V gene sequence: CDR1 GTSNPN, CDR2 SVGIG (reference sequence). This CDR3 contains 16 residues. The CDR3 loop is CAWSVSRGASGYGYTF. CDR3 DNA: TGTGCCTGGAGTGTTTCGCGGGGGGCCAGTGGCTATGGCTACACCTTC.

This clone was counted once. CDR3 sequence (DNA): TGTGCCAGCAGTGCCGGGAGGCTTACAGATACGCAGTATTTT. Its translation: CASSAGRLTDTQYF. The chain joins TRBV6-4 to TRBJ2-3, with 7 bases that match TRBD2. The germline V gene encodes CDR1 MRHNA and CDR2 SNTAGT. The CDR3 consists of 14 residues. V lost 4 bases and J lost 3; bases outside the gene matches: 4.

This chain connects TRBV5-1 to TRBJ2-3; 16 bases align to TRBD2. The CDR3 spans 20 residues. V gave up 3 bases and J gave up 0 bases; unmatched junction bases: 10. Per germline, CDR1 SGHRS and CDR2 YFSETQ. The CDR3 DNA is TGCGCCAGCAGCTACTACGGGACTAGCGGGGGGGCATCTAGCACAGATACGCAGTATTTT. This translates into CASSYYGTSGGASSTDTQYF.

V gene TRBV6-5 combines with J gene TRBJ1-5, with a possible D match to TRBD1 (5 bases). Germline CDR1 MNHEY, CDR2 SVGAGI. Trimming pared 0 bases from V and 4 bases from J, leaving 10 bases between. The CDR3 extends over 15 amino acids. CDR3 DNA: TGTGCCAGCAGTTACTCGAGCACAGGTAATCAGCCCCAGCATTTT. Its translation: CASSYSSTGNQPQHF.

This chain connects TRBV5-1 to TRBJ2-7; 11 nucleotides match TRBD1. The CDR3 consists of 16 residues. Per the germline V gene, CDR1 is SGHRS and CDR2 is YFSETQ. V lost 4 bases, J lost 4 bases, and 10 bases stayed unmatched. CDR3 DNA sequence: TGCGCCAGCAGCCCCCAAGGACAGGGGGCAATTTACGAGCAGTACTTC. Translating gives CASSPQGQGAIYEQYF.